The TCR beta chain described here comes from a study of cytomegalovirus exposure and HLA in healthy donors. Study details: The Caucasian-associated ancestry cluster contained 81% of the roughly 400 genotyped donors.

Comment on this clone: The antigen remains undetermined.

General observations from the study: Later analysis associated a missense DCLRE1C variant with TCR beta V- and J-gene trimming. CMV serostatus was the sole immune exposure information available.

The length of the CDR3 is 12 residues. With 8 bases removed from V and 5 bases from J, the gap between germline ends came to 12 bases. Per germline, CDR1 ENHRY and CDR2 SYGVKD. In the PCR, 60 Vbeta and 13 Jbeta primers were used. Profiling relied on immunoSEQ multiplex PCR, and the TCRdb table lists in-frame clones only, not all of them. The table has around 100,000 clones, around three quarters seen once; the top ten hold around 5%. The source material was PBMCs. This TCR was recovered from a woman between 18 and 29 years old in good health and CMV-seropositive. The chain links TRBV10-3 to TRBJ1-1; no definite D call. The CDR3 is CAIGGLTTEAFF. For the CDR3, the DNA is TGTGCCATCGGAGGGTTGACGACTGAAGCTTTCTTT.